Presented here are 2 T cell receptor beta chains from one specimen sequenced in a study of T cell changes during pregnancy in multiple sclerosis (dated by TCRdb to about 2019). The library was built by means of the immunoSEQ multiplex PCR assay. Sourced from immuneACCESS, this table was stored by TCRdb with only in-frame sequences that have V and J called. A share of the clones is absent; for the studies checked, an unresolved V gene accounts for under half, and the remainder has no known explanation. The sample table lists under 120,000 clones, approximately 91% of them with a count of one. 3.5% of the sample rests with the top ten. Source: peripheral blood, taken after pregnancy. These receptors all stem from a female donor with multiple sclerosis, enrolled in a pregnancy study.

V and J are TRBV5-1 and TRBJ2-3; maybe TRBD2 (6 bases). Trimming took 4 bases from V and 2 from J, leaving 14 bases between them. Germline V gene data show CDR1 as SGHRS and CDR2 as YFSETQ. There are 15 residues in the CDR3. The CDR3 is CASSRTGLYTDTQYF. In DNA, the CDR3 is TGCGCCAGCAGCAGAACGGGACTGTACACAGATACGCAGTATTTT.

The chain couples TRBV2 to TRBJ2-7, with a weak D call TRBD1 (6 bases). V was trimmed by 6 bases and J by 4 bases, leaving 13 bases between them. The CDR3 totals 13 residues. Per germline, CDR1 SNHLY and CDR2 FYNNEI. The DNA for the CDR3 is TGTGCCAGCAGGGCAGGGGTCCCTTACGAGCAGTACTTC. It is translated as CASRAGVPYEQYF.